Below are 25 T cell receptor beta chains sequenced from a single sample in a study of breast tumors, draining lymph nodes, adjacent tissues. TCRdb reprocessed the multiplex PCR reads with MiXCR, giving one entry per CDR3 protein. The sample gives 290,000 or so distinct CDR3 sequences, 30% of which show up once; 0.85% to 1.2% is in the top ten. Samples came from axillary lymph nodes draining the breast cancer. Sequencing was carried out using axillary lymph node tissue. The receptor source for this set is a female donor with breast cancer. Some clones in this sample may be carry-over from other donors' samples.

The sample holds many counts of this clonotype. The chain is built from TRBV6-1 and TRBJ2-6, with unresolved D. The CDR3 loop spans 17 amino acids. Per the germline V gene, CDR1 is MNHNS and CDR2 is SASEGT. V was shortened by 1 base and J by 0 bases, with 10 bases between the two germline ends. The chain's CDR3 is CASSEGVATSGANVLTF. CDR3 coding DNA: TGTGCCAGCAGTGAAGGCGTTGCAACCTCTGGGGCCAACGTCCTGACTTTC.

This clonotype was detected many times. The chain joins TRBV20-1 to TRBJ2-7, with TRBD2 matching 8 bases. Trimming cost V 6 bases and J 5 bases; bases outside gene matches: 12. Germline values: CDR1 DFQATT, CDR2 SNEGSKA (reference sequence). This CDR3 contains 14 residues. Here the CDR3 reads CSATGTGGPNEQYF. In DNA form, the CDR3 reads TGCAGTGCCACCGGGACGGGGGGGCCTAACGAGCAGTACTTC.

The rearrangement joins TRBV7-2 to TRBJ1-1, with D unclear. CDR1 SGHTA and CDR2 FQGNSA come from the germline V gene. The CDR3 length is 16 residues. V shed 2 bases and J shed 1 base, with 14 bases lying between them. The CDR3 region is CASSLRAQPKNTEAFF. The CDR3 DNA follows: TGTGCCAGCAGCTTAAGGGCCCAACCCAAGAACACTGAAGCTTTCTTT.

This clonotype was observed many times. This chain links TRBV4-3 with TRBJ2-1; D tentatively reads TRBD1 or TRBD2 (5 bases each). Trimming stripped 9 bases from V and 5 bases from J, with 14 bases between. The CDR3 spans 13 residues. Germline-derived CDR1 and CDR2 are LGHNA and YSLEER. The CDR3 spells CASSGTINNEQFF. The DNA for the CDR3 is TGCGCCAGTTCCGGGACCATTAACAATGAGCAGTTCTTC.

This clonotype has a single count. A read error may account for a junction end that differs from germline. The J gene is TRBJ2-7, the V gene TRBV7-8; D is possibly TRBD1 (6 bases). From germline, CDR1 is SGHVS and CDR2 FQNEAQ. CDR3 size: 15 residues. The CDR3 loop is CASSSGQTLLYEQHF. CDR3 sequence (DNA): TGTGCCAGCTCAAGCGGACAGACCCTACTCTACGAGCAGCACTTC.

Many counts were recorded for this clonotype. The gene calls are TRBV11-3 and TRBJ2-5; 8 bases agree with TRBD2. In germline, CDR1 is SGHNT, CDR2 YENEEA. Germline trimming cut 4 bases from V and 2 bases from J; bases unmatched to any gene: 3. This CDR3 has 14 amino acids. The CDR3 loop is CASSSRLAQETQYF. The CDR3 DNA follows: TGTGCCAGCAGCTCAAGACTAGCGCAAGAGACCCAGTACTTC.

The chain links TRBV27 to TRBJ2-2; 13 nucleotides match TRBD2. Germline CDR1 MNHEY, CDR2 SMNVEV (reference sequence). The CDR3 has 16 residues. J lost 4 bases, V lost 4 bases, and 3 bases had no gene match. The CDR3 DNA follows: TGTGCCAGCAGTTCACTAGCGGGAGGGCCCACCGGGGAGCTGTTTTTT. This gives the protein CASSSLAGGPTGELFF.

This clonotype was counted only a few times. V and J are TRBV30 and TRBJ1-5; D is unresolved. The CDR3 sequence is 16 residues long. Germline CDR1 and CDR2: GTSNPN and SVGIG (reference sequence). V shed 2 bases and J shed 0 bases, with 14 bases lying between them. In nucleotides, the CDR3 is TGTGCCTGGAGTTTGGGCCATGGATCTAGCAATCAGCCCCAGCATTTT. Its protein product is CAWSLGHGSSNQPQHF.

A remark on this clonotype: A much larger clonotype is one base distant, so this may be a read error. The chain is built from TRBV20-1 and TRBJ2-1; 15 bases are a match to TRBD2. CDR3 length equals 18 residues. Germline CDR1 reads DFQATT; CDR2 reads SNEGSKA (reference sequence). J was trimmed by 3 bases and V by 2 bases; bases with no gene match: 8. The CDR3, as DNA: TGCAGTGCTAGAAGTCCCGGGACTAGCGGGAGGCGCTACAATGAGCAGTTCTTC. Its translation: CSARSPGTSGRRYNEQFF.

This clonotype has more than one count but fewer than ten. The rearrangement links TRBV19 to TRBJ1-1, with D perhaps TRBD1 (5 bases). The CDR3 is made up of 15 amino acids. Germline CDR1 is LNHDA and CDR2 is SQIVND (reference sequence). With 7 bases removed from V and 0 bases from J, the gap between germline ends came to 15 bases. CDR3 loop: CASIPPGHLNTEAFF. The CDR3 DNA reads TGTGCCAGTATCCCCCCAGGACACTTGAACACTGAAGCTTTCTTT.

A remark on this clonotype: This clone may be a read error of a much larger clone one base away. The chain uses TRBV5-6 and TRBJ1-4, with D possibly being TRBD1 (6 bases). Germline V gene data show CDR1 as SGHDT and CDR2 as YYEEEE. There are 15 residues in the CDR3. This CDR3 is CASSLAGDRYEKPFF. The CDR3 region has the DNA TGTGCCAGCAGCTTGGCAGGGGACCGGTATGAAAAACCGTTTTTT.

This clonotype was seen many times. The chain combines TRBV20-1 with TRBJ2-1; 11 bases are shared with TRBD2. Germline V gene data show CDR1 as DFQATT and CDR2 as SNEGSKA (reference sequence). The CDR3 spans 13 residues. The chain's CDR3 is CSTGLAGNNEQFF. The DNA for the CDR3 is TGCAGCACTGGACTAGCGGGTAACAATGAGCAGTTCTTC.

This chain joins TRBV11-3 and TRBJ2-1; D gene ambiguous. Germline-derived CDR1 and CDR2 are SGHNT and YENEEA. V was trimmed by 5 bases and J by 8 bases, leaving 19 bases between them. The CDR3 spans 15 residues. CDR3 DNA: TGTGCCAGCAGCGACCCCCCCCGCGCGAGGCATGAGCAGTTCTTC. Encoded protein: CASSDPPRARHEQFF.

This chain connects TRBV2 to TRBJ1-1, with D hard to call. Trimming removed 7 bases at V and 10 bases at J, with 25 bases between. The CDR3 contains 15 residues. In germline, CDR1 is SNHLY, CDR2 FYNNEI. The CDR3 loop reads CASTLSQTGSGRAFF. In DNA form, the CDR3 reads TGTGCCAGCACCCTATCCCAGACGGGTTCGGGTAGAGCTTTCTTT.

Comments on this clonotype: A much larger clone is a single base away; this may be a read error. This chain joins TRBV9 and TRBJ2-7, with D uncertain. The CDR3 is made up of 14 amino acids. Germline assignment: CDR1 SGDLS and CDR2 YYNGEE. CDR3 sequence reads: CASSATPFPYEQSF. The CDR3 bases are TGTGCCAGCAGCGCGACTCCTTTTCCCTACGAGCAGTCCTTC.

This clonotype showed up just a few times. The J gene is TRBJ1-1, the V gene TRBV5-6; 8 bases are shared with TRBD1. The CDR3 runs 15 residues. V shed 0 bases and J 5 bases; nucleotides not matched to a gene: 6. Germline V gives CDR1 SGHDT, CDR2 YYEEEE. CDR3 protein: CASSLVGQGGTEAFF. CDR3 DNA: TGTGCCAGCAGCTTGGTAGGACAGGGTGGTACTGAAGCTTTCTTT.

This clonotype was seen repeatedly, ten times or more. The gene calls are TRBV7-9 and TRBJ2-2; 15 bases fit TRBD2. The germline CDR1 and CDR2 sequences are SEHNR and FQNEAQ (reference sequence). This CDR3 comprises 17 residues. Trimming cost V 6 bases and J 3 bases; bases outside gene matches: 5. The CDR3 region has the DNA TGTGCCAGCAGTCGAGGACTAGCGGGAGGGTACACCGGGGAGCTGTTTTTT. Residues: CASSRGLAGGYTGELFF.

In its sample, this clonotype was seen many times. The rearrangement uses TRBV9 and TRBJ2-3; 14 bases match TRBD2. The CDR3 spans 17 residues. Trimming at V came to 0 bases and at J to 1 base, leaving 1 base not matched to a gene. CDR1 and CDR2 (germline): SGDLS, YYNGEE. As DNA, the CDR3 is TGTGCCAGCAGCGTAGTGGGACTAGCGGGAGGCACAGATACGCAGTATTTT. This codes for CASSVVGLAGGTDTQYF.

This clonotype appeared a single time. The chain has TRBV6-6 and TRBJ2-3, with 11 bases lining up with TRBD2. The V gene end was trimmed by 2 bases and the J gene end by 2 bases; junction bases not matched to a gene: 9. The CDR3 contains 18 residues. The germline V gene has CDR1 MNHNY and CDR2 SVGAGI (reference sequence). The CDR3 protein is CASSYQGGLAGDTDTQYF. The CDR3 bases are TGTGCCAGCAGTTACCAGGGAGGACTAGCGGGTGACACAGATACGCAGTATTTT.

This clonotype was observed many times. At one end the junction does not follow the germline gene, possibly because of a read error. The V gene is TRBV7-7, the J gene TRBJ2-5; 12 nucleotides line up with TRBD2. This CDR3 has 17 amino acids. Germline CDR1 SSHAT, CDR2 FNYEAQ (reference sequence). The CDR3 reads CASSPSRTSGMEETQYF. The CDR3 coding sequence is TGTGCTAGCAGCCCCTCTCGGACTAGCGGGATGGAAGAGACCCAGTACTTC. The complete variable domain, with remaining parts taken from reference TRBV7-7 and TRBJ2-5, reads GAGVSQSPRYKVTKRGQDVTLRCDPISSHATLYWYQQALGQGPEFLTYFNYEAQPDKSGLPSDRFSAERPEGSISTLTIQRTEQRDSAMYRCASSPSRTSGMEETQYFGPGTRLLVL.

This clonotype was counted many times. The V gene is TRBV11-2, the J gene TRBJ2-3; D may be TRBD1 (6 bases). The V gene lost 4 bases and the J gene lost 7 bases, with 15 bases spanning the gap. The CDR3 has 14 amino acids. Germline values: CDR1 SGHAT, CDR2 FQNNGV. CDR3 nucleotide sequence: TGTGCCAGCAGCTCGACGACAGGAGGTCATACGCAGTATTTT. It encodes CASSSTTGGHTQYF.

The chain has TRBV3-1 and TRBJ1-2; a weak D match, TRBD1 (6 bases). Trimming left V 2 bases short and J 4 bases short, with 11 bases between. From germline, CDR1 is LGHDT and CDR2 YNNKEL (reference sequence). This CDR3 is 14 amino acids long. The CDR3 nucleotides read TGTGCCAGCAGCCAAACTTTGGACAGCTATGGCTACACCTTC. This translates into CASSQTLDSYGYTF. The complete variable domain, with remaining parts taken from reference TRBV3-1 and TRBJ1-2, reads DTAVSQTPKYLVTQMGNDKSIKCEQNLGHDTMYWYKQDSKKFLKIMFSYNNKELIINETVPNRFSPKSPDKAHLNLHINSLELGDSAVYFCASSQTLDSYGYTFGSGTRLTVV.

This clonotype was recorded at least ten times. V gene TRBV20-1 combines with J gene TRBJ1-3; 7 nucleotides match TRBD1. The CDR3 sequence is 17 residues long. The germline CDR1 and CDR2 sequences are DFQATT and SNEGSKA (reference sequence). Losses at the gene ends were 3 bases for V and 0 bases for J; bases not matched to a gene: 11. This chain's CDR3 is CSASGRDSPSSGNTIYF. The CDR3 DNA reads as TGCAGTGCTAGCGGAAGGGACAGTCCGTCCTCTGGAAACACCATATATTTT.

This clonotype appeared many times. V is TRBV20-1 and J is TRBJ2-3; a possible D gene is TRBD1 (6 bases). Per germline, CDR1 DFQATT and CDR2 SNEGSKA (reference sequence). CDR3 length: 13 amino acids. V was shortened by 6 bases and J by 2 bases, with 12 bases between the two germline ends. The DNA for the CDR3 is TGCAGTGCCCCAAACAGGGTCACAGATACGCAGTATTTT. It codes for CSAPNRVTDTQYF.

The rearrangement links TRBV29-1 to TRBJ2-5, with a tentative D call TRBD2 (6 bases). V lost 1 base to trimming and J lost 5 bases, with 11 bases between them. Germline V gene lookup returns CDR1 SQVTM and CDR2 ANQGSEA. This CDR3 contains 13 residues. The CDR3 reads CSVEGPGDETQYF. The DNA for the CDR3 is TGCAGCGTTGAAGGACCGGGAGATGAGACCCAGTACTTC.